Following are 32 T cell receptor beta chains from one sample sequenced in a study of blood T cell repertoires in COVID-19. The method was immunoSEQ multiplex PCR; TCRdb's version includes in-frame clones alone and lacks a portion of them. The sample shows about 290,000 clones, 89% of them seen only once. Input material: PBMCs or T cells enriched from blood (not recorded which). These receptors were collected from a woman aged 40 to 49 who had recovered from COVID-19.

J is TRBJ2-7 and V is TRBV5-5; TRBD1 aligns across 7 bases. V was clipped by 6 bases and J by 2 bases; unmatched bases: 8. The CDR3 length is 14 residues. Germline CDR1 reads SGHKS; CDR2 reads YYEKEE (reference sequence). CDR3 amino acids: CASTPQGGPYEQYF. The DNA of the CDR3 is TGTGCCAGCACCCCTCAAGGGGGCCCCTACGAGCAGTACTTC. Full variable domain (missing parts from reference TRBV5-5 and TRBJ2-7): DAGVTQSPTHLIKTRGQQVTLRCSPISGHKSVSWYQQVLGQGPQFIFQYYEKEERGRGNFPDRFSARQFPNYSSELNVNALLLGDSALYLCASTPQGGPYEQYFGPGTRLTVT.

V is TRBV28 and J is TRBJ2-2; D is uncertain. This CDR3 has 13 amino acids. The germline V gene has CDR1 MDHEN and CDR2 SYDVKM. The V gene lost 6 bases and the J gene lost 4 bases, with 9 bases spanning the gap. For the CDR3, the DNA is TGTGCCAGCAGACTACAAATCACCGGGGAGCTGTTTTTT. Its protein product is CASRLQITGELFF.

The chain has TRBV5-1 and TRBJ1-1; the D gene is possibly TRBD1 (5 bases). The V gene lost 6 bases and the J gene lost 2 bases, with 14 bases spanning the gap. This CDR3 region has 14 residues. CDR1 and CDR2 from the germline V gene are SGHRS and YFSETQ. The CDR3 sequence: CASTNWGDNTEAFF. CDR3 sequence (DNA): TGCGCCAGCACCAATTGGGGGGACAACACTGAAGCTTTCTTT.

This sequence joins TRBV6-6 and TRBJ1-2, with D perhaps TRBD1 (5 bases). Germline V lookup: CDR1 MNHNY, CDR2 SVGAGI (reference sequence). This CDR3 is 15 amino acids long. Trimming stripped 6 bases from V and 3 bases from J, with 17 bases between. The DNA of the CDR3 is TGTGCCAGCAGCAACCCCCAACAGGCGCACTATGGCTACACCTTC. This sequence encodes CASSNPQQAHYGYTF.

The chain couples TRBV6-5 to TRBJ2-7; the D gene is possibly TRBD1 (5 bases). The CDR3 runs 15 residues. V gave up 0 bases and J gave up 2 bases, with 11 bases separating them. Per the germline V gene, CDR1 is MNHEY and CDR2 is SVGAGI. CDR3 DNA sequence: TGTGCCAGCAGTTACTCTTGGCAGGGCCCCTACGAGCAGTACTTC. Residues: CASSYSWQGPYEQYF.

The CDR3 sequence: CASSLVGAGSPLHF. CDR3 bases: TGCGCCAGCAGCTTGGTAGGGGCGGGATCACCCCTCCACTTT. The chain has TRBV5-1 and TRBJ1-6; possible D gene TRBD1, 5 bases. The CDR3 is 14 residues long. The germline V gene has CDR1 SGHRS and CDR2 YFSETQ. Trimming removed 0 bases at V and 10 bases at J, with 11 bases between.

The chain links TRBV4-2 to TRBJ1-5, with no clear D. Germline V CDR1 and CDR2: LGHNA, YNFKEQ. V shed 0 bases and J shed 1 base, with 10 bases lying between them. This CDR3 contains 16 residues. CDR3 in DNA: TGTGCCAGCAGCCAAGAAAGCCTATCGAGCAATCAGCCCCAGCATTTT. The encoded protein is CASSQESLSSNQPQHF.

This clone was detected ten times or more. This chain uses TRBV6-2 or TRBV6-3 with TRBJ1-1, with a tentative D call TRBD1 (6 bases). There are 13 residues in the CDR3. The ends were cut back, 6 bases at V and 4 bases at J, with 12 bases in the middle. Germline values: CDR1 MNHEY, CDR2 SVGEGT. In nucleotides, the CDR3 is TGTGCCAGCAGCAACAGGGTGGGCACTGAAGCTTTCTTT. It translates to CASSNRVGTEAFF.

This chain connects TRBV6-5 to TRBJ2-7, with TRBD1 as a possible D gene (5 bases). V was shortened by 2 bases and J by 1 base, with 9 bases between the two germline ends. This CDR3 is built from 14 residues. From germline, CDR1 is MNHEY and CDR2 SVGAGI. The CDR3 protein is CASSYGQGSYEQYF. Here the CDR3 DNA reads TGTGCCAGCAGTTACGGGCAGGGTTCCTACGAGCAGTACTTC.

The chain combines TRBV5-1 with TRBJ2-2; D may be TRBD2 (7 bases). The CDR3 consists of 16 residues. V was pared by 1 base and J by 3 bases, with 13 bases between. CDR1 is SGHRS, CDR2 YFSETQ, per germline. CDR3 sequence reads: CASSLYGGADTGELFF. The CDR3 DNA follows: TGCGCCAGCAGCTTGTATGGGGGGGCTGACACCGGGGAGCTGTTTTTT.

The DNA for the CDR3 is TGTGCCAGCAGCCAAGATGTAAAAGGGACAGTTTCCCTCGAGCAGTACTTC. This sequence encodes CASSQDVKGTVSLEQYF. The gene calls are TRBV14 and TRBJ2-7, with 7 bases fitting TRBD1. V shed 0 bases and J 6 bases; nucleotides not matched to a gene: 14. The CDR3 length is 17 residues. In germline, CDR1 is SGHDN, CDR2 FVKESK.

The J gene is TRBJ2-1, the V gene TRBV9; the match to TRBD2 covers 9 bases. The CDR3 spans 15 residues. V gave up 0 bases and J gave up 8 bases; unmatched junction bases: 6. Germline lookup yields CDR1 SGDLS and CDR2 YYNGEE. The CDR3 is CASSVASGAGYEQFF. The DNA for the CDR3 is TGTGCCAGCAGCGTAGCTAGCGGGGCCGGCTATGAGCAGTTCTTC. Looking up the rest from reference TRBV9 and TRBJ2-1 gives the full variable domain: DSGVTQTPKHLITATGQRVTLRCSPRSGDLSVYWYQQSLDQGLQFLIQYYNGEERAKGNILERFSAQQFPDLHSELNLSSLELGDSALYFCASSVASGAGYEQFFGPGTRLTVL.

This clone was observed at least ten times. This chain links TRBV3-1 (or the pseudogene TRBV3-2) with TRBJ2-5; D may be TRBD2 (6 bases). The CDR3 length is 15 residues. V dropped 5 bases and J dropped 4 bases, with 17 bases sitting between them. Germline V gene sequence: CDR1 LGHDT, CDR2 YNNKEL (reference sequence). CDR3 DNA: TGTGCCAGCAGCTCCCCCGGGTGGCGGGGAGAGACCCAGTACTTC. This translates into CASSSPGWRGETQYF.

The chain has TRBV12-5 and TRBJ1-5, with D hard to call. This CDR3 spans 15 amino acids. The germline V gene has CDR1 LGHNT and CDR2 FRNRAP. V lost 7 bases and J 2 bases, leaving 15 bases between the germline ends. The CDR3 coding sequence is TGTGCTAGTGCCCCATTTGGGGAGGGCAATCAGCCCCAGCATTTT. It encodes CASAPFGEGNQPQHF.

The V gene is TRBV18, the J gene TRBJ2-1; 13 bases are shared with TRBD2. V trimming: 3 bases; J trimming: 6 bases; junction bases outside the gene matches: 5. The germline V gene has CDR1 KGHSH and CDR2 LQKENI. This CDR3 spans 16 amino acids. In nucleotides, the CDR3 is TGTGCCAGCTCACCGATACTAGCGGGGGGGGCCAATGAGCAGTTCTTC. Amino acid sequence: CASSPILAGGANEQFF.

This rearrangement joins TRBV30 to TRBJ1-1; D gene uncertain. The CDR3 is 13 amino acids. Per the germline V gene, CDR1 is GTSNPN and CDR2 is SVGIG (reference sequence). V shed 2 bases and J shed 6 bases, with 13 bases lying between them. The CDR3 sequence is CAWSYSSLSEAFF. For the CDR3, the DNA is TGTGCCTGGAGTTATTCTTCCCTGTCTGAAGCTTTCTTT.

V is TRBV30 and J is TRBJ1-5; D is perhaps TRBD1 (6 bases). CDR1 is GTSNPN, CDR2 SVGIG, per germline (reference sequence). This CDR3 is built from 13 residues. The ends were cut back, 1 base at V and 2 bases at J, with 6 bases in the middle. CDR3: CAWSGQGNQPQHF. The CDR3 DNA follows: TGTGCCTGGAGTGGACAGGGCAATCAGCCCCAGCATTTT. The full variable domain, with the rest looked up from reference TRBV30 and TRBJ1-5, is SQTIHQWPATLVQPVGSPLSLECTVEGTSNPNLYWYRQAAGRGLQLLFYSVGIGQISSEVPQNLSASRPQDRQFILSSKKLLLSDSGFYLCAWSGQGNQPQHFGDGTRLSIL.

The V and J genes are TRBV20-1 and TRBJ1-2; 8 bases agree with TRBD1. The CDR3 runs 16 residues. V trimming: 3 bases; J trimming: 6 bases; junction bases outside the gene matches: 15. The germline gives CDR1 DFQATT, CDR2 SNEGSKA (reference sequence). The CDR3 DNA follows: TGCAGTGCTAGTAGACCCAGGACAGGGACCTCGGATGGCTACACCTTC. Protein sequence: CSASRPRTGTSDGYTF.

The V call is TRBV19, the J call TRBJ1-1; D uncertain. This CDR3 has 16 residues. Germline V lookup: CDR1 LNHDA, CDR2 SQIVND (reference sequence). V gave up 5 bases and J gave up 4 bases, with 20 bases separating them. The CDR3 is CASSAPRGSSGTEAFF. Written as DNA, the CDR3 is TGTGCCAGTAGTGCCCCACGGGGATCCTCAGGCACTGAAGCTTTCTTT.

This sequence joins TRBV11-2 and TRBJ1-6; 9 bases align to TRBD1. CDR1 SGHAT and CDR2 FQNNGV come from the germline V gene. This CDR3 has 15 residues. With V trimmed by 4 bases and J by 7 bases, 5 bases remained unmatched. In nucleotides, the CDR3 is TGTGCCAGCAGCTCATACAGGGGGCGCAATTCACCCCTCCACTTT. It yields the protein CASSSYRGRNSPLHF.

This clone was seen only once. The chain recombines TRBV7-9 with TRBJ2-3; no clear D gene. Germline CDR1 reads SEHNR; CDR2 reads FQNEAQ (reference sequence). This CDR3 comprises 16 residues. The ends were cut back, 1 base at V and 2 bases at J, with 13 bases in the middle. Here the CDR3 reads CASSLDPYSPTDTQYF. The CDR3 DNA sequence: TGTGCCAGCAGCTTAGACCCATACTCCCCCACAGATACGCAGTATTTT.

The chain is built from TRBV5-1 and TRBJ1-4, with TRBD1 matching 7 bases. The CDR3 spans 15 residues. V lost 4 bases to trimming and J lost 7 bases; unmatched junction nucleotides: 10. The germline V gene encodes CDR1 SGHRS and CDR2 YFSETQ. The CDR3 spells CASSTEGGTGEKLFF. CDR3 sequence (DNA): TGCGCCAGCAGCACGGAAGGGGGCACAGGTGAAAAACTGTTTTTT.

V is TRBV5-1 and J is TRBJ2-1; TRBD1 matches 7 bases. V trimming: 4 bases; J trimming: 4 bases; junction bases outside the gene matches: 11. CDR3 size: 16 residues. Germline assignment: CDR1 SGHRS and CDR2 YFSETQ. The CDR3 loop is CASSGSGTVPYNEQFF. The CDR3 DNA reads TGCGCCAGCAGCGGCTCCGGGACAGTACCTTACAATGAGCAGTTCTTC.

V usage is TRBV25-1 and J usage is TRBJ1-1; D remains ambiguous. Germline V gene data show CDR1 as MGHDK and CDR2 as SYGVNS. The CDR3 sequence is 12 residues long. V dropped 5 bases and J dropped 10 bases, with 14 bases sitting between them. As DNA, the CDR3 is TGTGCCAGCAGTTCTAATTTACAGTTAGCTTTCTTT. Amino acids: CASSSNLQLAFF.

This rearrangement joins TRBV5-4 to TRBJ1-3, with 8 bases aligning to TRBD1. The CDR3 length is 13 residues. In germline, CDR1 is SGHNT, CDR2 YYREEE (reference sequence). With 4 bases clipped from V and 4 bases from J, the junction kept 1 base outside the gene matches. The CDR3 spells CASSRDRGNTIYF. In DNA form, the CDR3 reads TGTGCCAGCAGCCGGGACAGGGGAAACACCATATATTTT.

The genes are TRBV19 and TRBJ2-1; 7 bases map to TRBD2. Trimming cost V 7 bases and J 9 bases; bases outside gene matches: 6. Germline CDR1 reads LNHDA; CDR2 reads SQIVND (reference sequence). This CDR3 is 12 amino acids long. The CDR3 spells CASNQREGEQFF. In nucleotides, the CDR3 is TGTGCCAGTAACCAGCGGGAAGGTGAGCAGTTCTTC.

The chain links TRBV5-5 to TRBJ1-1, with a tentative D call TRBD1 (5 bases). Germline CDR1 is SGHKS and CDR2 is YYEKEE (reference sequence). The CDR3 is made up of 15 amino acids. Trimming stripped 3 bases from V and 5 bases from J, with 17 bases between. The CDR3 DNA sequence: TGTGCCAGCAGCTGGCTGACAGAAGGGAGGACTGAAGCTTTCTTT. Its protein is CASSWLTEGRTEAFF.

The V and J genes are TRBV7-2 and TRBJ2-1; 10 nucleotides agree with TRBD2. The length of the CDR3 is 16 residues. J was trimmed by 0 bases and V by 4 bases; bases with no gene match: 3. CDR1 is SGHTA and CDR2 is FQGNSA in the germline V gene. CDR3: CASSSSGGFSYNEQFF. The DNA for the CDR3 is TGTGCCAGCAGCTCTAGCGGGGGATTCTCCTACAATGAGCAGTTCTTC.

J is TRBJ1-2 and V is TRBV27; D perhaps matches TRBD1 (6 bases). In germline, CDR1 is MNHEY, CDR2 SMNVEV (reference sequence). Trimming removed 5 bases from V and 4 bases from J, with 14 bases in between. The CDR3 extends over 14 amino acids. Here the CDR3 reads CASSINRATYGYTF. Here the CDR3 DNA reads TGTGCCAGCAGTATCAACAGGGCGACCTATGGCTACACCTTC.

This clone appeared a single time. The genes are TRBV5-8 and TRBJ2-7; 10 bases match TRBD1. The V gene's germline CDR1 is SGHTS and CDR2 YDEGEE. After removal of 3 bases from V and 3 bases from J, the junction contained 6 bases not matched to a gene. This CDR3 region has 15 residues. The CDR3 loop is CASSYRDRGYYEQYF. The CDR3 nucleotides are TGTGCCAGCAGCTACCGGGACAGGGGTTACTACGAGCAGTACTTC.

This clone appeared once. The chain uses TRBV2 and TRBJ1-5; D unresolved. The V gene's germline CDR1 is SNHLY and CDR2 FYNNEI. The CDR3 is 13 residues long. Trimming left V 6 bases short and J 2 bases short, with 8 bases between. Here the CDR3 DNA reads TGTGCCAGCAGAAACGAGGGCAATCAGCCCCAGCATTTT. It is translated as CASRNEGNQPQHF.

The rearrangement links TRBV2 to TRBJ1-1, with a possible D match to TRBD1 (5 bases). Trimming stripped 6 bases from V and 3 bases from J, with 14 bases between. The length of the CDR3 is 14 residues. Germline V lookup: CDR1 SNHLY, CDR2 FYNNEI. The CDR3 loop reads CASRRTGVDTEAFF. The CDR3 nucleotides read TGTGCCAGCAGACGGACGGGGGTGGACACTGAAGCTTTCTTT.